This TCR beta chain was recorded in a study of OX40 agonist ivuxolimab in advanced cancers. Study-level background: Partial responses were achieved by three patients, of whom one had hepatocellular carcinoma and two had cutaneous melanoma.

Study-wide findings and caveats: Researchers report that CD8+ T cells had, on average, more expanded clones than CD4+.

Germline V gene data show CDR1 as SGHTA and CDR2 as FQGNSA. The CDR3 runs to 15 residues. V lost 5 bases and J lost 1; bases outside the gene matches: 7. As concerns this clone: As yet, its antigen is unknown.

Measured with immunoSEQ multiplex PCR; TCRdb has only the in-frame clones, and not every one. The table has roughly 64,000 clones, 80% to 90% seen once. The chain combines TRBV7-2 with TRBJ1-1; 7 bases agree with TRBD1. Material: CD4+ or CD8+ T cells sorted from blood, obtained in a trial of the OX40 agonist ivuxolimab. The sequence came from an adult with an advanced solid tumor such as melanoma, head and neck, liver or kidney cancer. The CDR3 is CASSARQGRNTEAFF. In DNA form, the CDR3 reads TGTGCCAGCAGCGCTAGACAGGGTCGGAACACTGAAGCTTTCTTT.